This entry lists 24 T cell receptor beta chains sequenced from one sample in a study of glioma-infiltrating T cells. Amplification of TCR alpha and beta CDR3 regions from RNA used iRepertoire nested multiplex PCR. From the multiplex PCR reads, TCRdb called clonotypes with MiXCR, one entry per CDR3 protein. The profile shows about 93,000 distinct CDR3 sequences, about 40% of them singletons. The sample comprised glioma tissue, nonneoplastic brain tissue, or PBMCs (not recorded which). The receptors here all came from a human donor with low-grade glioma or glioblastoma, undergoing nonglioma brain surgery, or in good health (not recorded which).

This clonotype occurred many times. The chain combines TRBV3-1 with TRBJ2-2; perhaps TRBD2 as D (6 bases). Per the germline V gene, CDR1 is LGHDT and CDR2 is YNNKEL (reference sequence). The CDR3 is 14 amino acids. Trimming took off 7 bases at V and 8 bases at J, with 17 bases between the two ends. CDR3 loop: CASTLEGIDGELFF. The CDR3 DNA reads TGTGCCAGCACCCTGGAGGGGATTGATGGGGAGCTGTTTTTT.

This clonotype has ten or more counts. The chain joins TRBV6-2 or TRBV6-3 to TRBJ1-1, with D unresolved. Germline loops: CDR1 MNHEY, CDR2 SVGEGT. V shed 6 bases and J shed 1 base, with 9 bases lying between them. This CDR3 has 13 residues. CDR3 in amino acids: CASRTQQNTEAFF. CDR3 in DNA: TGTGCCAGCAGGACCCAGCAGAACACTGAAGCTTTCTTT.

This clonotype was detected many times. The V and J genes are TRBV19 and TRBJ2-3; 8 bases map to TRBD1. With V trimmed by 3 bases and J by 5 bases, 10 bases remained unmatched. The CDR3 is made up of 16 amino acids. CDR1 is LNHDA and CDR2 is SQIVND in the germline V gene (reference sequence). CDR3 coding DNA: TGTGCCAGTAGTATCGGGACAGGACATTGGGAAGATACGCAGTATTTT. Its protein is CASSIGTGHWEDTQYF.

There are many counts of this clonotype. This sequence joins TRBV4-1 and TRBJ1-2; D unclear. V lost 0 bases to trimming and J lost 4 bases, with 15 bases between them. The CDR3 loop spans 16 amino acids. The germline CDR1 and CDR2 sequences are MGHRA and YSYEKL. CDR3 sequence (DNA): TGCGCCAGCAGCCAAGAAAATACACGACCCCTCTATGGCTACACCTTC. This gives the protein CASSQENTRPLYGYTF.

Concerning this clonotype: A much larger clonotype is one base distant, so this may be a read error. DNA for the CDR3: TGTGCCAGCAGCCCAATATACGGTTCCACTGGAGCTTTCTTT. Protein sequence: CASSPIYGSTGAFF. The chain joins TRBV11-2 to TRBJ1-1, with D uncertain. This CDR3 has 14 residues. Germline V gene lookup returns CDR1 SGHAT and CDR2 FQNNGV.

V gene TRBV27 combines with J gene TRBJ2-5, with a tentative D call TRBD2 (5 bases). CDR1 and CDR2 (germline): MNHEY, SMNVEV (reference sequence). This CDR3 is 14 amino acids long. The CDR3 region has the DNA TGTGCAAGCGGTTCAACTAGTCACGGAGAGACCCAGTACTTC. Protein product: CASGSTSHGETQYF.

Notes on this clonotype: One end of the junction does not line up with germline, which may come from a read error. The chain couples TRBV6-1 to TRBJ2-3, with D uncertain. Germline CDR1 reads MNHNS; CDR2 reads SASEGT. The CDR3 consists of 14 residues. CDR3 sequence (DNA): TGTGCCAGCAGCACCGCCAGTCGCACAGATACGCAGTATTTC. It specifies CASSTASRTDTQYF.

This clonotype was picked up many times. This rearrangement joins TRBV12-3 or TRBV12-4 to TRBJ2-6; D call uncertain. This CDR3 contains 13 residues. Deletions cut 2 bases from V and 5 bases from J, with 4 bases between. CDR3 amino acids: CASSLSRANVLTF. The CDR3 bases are TGTGCCAGCAGTTTATCCCGGGCCAACGTCCTGACTTTC.

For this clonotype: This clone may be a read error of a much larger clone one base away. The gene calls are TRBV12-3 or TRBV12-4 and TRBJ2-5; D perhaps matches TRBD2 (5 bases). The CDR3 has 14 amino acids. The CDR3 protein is CANSYLRGRETQYF. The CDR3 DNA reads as TGTGCCAACAGTTATTTGCGAGGGCGGGAGACCCAGTACTTC.

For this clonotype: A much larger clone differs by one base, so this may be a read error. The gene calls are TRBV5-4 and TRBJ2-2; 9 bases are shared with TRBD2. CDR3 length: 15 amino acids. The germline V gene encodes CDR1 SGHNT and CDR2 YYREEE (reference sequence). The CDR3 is CACSLVSGRAGELFF. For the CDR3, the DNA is TGTGCCTGCAGCTTGGTTAGCGGGAGAGCCGGGGAGCTGTTTTTT. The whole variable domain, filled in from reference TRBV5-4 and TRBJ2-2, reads ETGVTQSPTHLIKTRGQQVTLRCSSQSGHNTVSWYQQALGQGPQFIFQYYREEENGRGNFPPRFSGLQFPNYSSELNVNALELDDSALYLCACSLVSGRAGELFFGEGSRLTVL.

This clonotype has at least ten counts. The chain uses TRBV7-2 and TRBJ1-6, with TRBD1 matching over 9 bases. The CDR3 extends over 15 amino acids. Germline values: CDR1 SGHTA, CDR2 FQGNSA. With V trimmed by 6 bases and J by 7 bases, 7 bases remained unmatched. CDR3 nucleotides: TGTGCCAGCAGTTCGGACAGGGGTCACAATTCACCCCTCCACTTT. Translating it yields CASSSDRGHNSPLHF.

CDR3 loop: CSVVGGSTTEAFF. Written as DNA, the CDR3 is TGCAGCGTTGTGGGTGGCAGTACCACTGAAGCTTTCTTT. The rearrangement links TRBV29-1 to TRBJ1-1, with no clear D. Per the germline V gene, CDR1 is SQVTM and CDR2 is ANQGSEA. The CDR3 loop spans 13 amino acids. Trimming took 4 bases from V and 4 from J, leaving 13 bases between them.

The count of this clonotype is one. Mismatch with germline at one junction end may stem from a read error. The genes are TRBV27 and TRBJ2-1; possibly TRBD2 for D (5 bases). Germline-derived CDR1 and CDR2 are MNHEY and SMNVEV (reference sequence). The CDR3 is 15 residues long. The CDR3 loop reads CTSTSSSEHLYEQFF. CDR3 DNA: TGTACCAGCACTTCGAGTAGCGAACACCTCTACGAGCAGTTCTTC.

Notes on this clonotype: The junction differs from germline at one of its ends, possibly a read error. The CDR3 loop is CSAATGATNNGYTF. CDR3 bases: TGCAGTGCTGCCACAGGGGCGACTAACAATGGCTACACCTTC. The chain uses TRBV20-1 and TRBJ1-2; 7 positions agree with TRBD1. CDR1 is DFQATT, CDR2 SNEGSKA, per germline (reference sequence). This CDR3 spans 14 amino acids.

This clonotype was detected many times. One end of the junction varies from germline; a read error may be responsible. CDR3 residues: CASSYFSGRSSYEQYF. CDR3 bases: TGTGCCAGCAGCTACTTTAGCGGGAGGAGCAGCTACGAGCAGTACTTC. This chain uses TRBV6-2 or TRBV6-3 with TRBJ2-7, with TRBD2 matching 10 bases. This CDR3 region has 16 residues. Germline CDR1 reads MNHEY; CDR2 reads SVGEGT.

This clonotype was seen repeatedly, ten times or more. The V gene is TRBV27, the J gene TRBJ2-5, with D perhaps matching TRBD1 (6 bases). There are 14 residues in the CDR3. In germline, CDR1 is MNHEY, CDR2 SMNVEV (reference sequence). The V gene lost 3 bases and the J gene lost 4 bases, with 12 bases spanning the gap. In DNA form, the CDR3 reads TGTGCCAGCAGTTTTCGTAGCAGGGGAGAGACCCAGTACTTC. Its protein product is CASSFRSRGETQYF.

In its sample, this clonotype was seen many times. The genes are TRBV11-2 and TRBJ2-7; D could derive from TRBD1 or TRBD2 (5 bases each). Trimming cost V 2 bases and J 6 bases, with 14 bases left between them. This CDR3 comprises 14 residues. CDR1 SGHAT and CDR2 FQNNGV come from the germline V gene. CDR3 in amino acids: CASSLFFSGGEQYF. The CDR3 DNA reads TGTGCCAGCAGCTTATTCTTCAGTGGGGGCGAGCAGTACTTC.

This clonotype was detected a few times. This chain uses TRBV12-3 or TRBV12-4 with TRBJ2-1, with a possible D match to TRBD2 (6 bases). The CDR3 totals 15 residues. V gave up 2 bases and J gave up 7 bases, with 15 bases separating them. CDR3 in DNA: TGTGCCAGCAGTTTATTGGCGGGGTCTTGGAATGAGCAGTTCTTC. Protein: CASSLLAGSWNEQFF.

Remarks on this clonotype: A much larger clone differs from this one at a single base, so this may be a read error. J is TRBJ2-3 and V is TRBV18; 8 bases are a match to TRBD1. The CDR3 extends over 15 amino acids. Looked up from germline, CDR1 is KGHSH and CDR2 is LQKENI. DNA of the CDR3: TGTGGCAGCTCACCCTCCCAGGGGGCAGGGGATACGCAGTATTTT. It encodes CGSSPSQGAGDTQYF. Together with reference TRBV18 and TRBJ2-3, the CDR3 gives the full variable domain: NAGVMQNPRHLVRRRGQEARLRCSPMKGHSHVYWYRQLPEEGLKFMVYLQKENIIDESGMPKERFSAEFPKEGPSILRIQQVVRGDSAAYFCGSSPSQGAGDTQYFGPGTRLTVL.

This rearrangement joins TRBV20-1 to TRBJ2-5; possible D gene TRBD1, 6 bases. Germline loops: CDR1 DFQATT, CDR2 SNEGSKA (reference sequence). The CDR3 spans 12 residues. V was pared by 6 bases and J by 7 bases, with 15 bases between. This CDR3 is CSAHWTEGTQYF. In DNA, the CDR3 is TGCAGTGCGCATTGGACAGAAGGGACCCAGTACTTC.

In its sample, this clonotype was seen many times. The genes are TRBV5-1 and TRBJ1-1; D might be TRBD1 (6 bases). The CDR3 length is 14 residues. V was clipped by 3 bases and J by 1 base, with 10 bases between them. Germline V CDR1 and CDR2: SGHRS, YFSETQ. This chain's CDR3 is CASSSQTGNTEAFF. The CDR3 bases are TGCGCCAGCAGCTCTCAGACAGGGAACACTGAAGCTTTCTTT.

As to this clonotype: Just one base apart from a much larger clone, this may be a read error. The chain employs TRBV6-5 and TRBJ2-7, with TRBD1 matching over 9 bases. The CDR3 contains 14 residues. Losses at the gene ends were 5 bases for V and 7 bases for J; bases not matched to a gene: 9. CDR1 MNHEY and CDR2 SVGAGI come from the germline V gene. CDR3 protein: CASSRWTGDMEQYF. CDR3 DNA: TGTGCCAGCAGTAGGTGGACAGGGGATATGGAGCAGTACTTC.

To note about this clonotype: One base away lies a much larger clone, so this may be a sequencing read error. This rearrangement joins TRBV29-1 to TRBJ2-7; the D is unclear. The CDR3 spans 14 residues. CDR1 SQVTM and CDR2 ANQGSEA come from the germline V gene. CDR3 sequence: CSVEALLSSYEQCF. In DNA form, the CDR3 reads TGCAGCGTTGAAGCACTACTGAGCTCCTACGAGCAGTGCTTC.

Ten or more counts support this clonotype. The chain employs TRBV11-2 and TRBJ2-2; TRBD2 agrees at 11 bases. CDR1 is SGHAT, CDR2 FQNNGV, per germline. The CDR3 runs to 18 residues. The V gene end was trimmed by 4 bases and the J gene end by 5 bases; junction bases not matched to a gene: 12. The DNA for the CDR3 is TGTGCCAGCAGCTCCGCCCTAGCGGGGGGCCTCATAACCGGGGAGCTGTTTTTT. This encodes CASSSALAGGLITGELFF.